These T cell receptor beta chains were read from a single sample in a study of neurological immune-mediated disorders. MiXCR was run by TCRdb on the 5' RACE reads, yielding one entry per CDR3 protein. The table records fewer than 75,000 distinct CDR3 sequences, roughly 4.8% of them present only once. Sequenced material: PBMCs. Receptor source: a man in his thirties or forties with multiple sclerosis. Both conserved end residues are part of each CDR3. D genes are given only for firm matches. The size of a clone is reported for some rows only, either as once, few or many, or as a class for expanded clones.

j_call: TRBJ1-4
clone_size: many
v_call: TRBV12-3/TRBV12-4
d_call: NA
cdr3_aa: CASSRGLGEKLFF
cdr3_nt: TGTGCCAGCAGTCGCGGGCTTGGAGAAAAACTGTTTTTT

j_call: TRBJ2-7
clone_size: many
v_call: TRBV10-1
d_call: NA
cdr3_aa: CASSSSSYEQYF
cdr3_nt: TGCGCCAGCAGTTCGTCGTCCTACGAGCAGTACTTC

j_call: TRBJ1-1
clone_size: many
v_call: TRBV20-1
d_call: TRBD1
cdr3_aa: CSAKGQGGGTEAFF
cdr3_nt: TGCAGTGCTAAGGGACAGGGCGGGGGCACTGAAGCTTTCTTT

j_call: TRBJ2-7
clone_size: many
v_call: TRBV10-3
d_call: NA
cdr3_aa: CAISDAGRAYEQYF
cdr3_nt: TGTGCCATCAGTGATGCGGGTAGGGCCTACGAGCAGTACTTC

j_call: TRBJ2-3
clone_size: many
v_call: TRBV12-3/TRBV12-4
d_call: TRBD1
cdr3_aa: CASSSGQGAWTDTQYF
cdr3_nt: TGTGCCAGCAGTTCCGGACAGGGGGCCTGGACAGATACGCAGTATTTT

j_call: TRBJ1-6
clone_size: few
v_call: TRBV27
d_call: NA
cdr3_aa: CASRGIDNSPLNF
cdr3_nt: TGTGCCAGCAGGGGCATCGATAATTCACCCCTCAACTTT

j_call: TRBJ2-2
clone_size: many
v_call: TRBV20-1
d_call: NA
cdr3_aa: CSALRGGNTGELFF
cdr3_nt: TGCAGTGCCCTCCGTGGGGGGAACACCGGGGAGCTGTTTTTT

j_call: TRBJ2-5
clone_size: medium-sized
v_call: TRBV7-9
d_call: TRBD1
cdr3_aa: CASSVATGAETQYF
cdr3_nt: TGTGCCAGCAGCGTCGCGACAGGGGCGGAGACCCAGTACTTC

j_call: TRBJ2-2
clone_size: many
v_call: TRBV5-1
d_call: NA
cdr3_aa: CASSPGTLGRSGELFF
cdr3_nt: TGCGCCAGCAGCCCGGGGACGCTCGGGAGATCCGGGGAGCTGTTTTTT

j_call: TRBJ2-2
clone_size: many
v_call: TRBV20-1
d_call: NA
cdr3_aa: CSAVRVYTGELFF
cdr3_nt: TGCAGTGCGGTCAGGGTATACACCGGGGAGCTGTTTTTT

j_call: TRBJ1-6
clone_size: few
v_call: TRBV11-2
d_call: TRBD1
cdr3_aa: CASSSSTGGYSPLHF
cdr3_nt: TGTGCCAGCAGCTCCTCGACAGGGGGCTATTCACCCCTCCACTTT

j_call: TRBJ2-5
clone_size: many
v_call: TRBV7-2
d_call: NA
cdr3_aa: CASSASAGVQETQYF
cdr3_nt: TGTGCCAGCAGCGCCTCAGCGGGTGTACAAGAGACCCAGTACTTC

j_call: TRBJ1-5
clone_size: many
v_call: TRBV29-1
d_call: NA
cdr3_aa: CSVLGYAGQPQHF
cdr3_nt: TGCAGCGTTCTGGGGTATGCGGGTCAGCCCCAGCATTTT

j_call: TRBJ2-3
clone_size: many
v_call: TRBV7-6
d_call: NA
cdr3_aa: CASSFGGAADTQYF
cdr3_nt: TGTGCCAGCAGCTTCGGCGGGGCCGCAGATACGCAGTATTTT

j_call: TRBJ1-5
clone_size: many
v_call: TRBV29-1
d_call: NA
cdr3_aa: CSVGDRSNQPQHF
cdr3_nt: TGCAGCGTGGGTGACAGGAGCAATCAGCCCCAGCATTTT

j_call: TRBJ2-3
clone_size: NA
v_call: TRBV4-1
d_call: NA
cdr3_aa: CASSQIRIKDTQYF
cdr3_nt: TGCGCCAGCAGCCAAATAAGAATTAAAGATACGCAGTATTTT

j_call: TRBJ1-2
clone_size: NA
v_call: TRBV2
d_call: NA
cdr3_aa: CASSGRSYGYTF
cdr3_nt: TGTGCCAGCAGCGGACGGAGCTATGGCTACACCTTC

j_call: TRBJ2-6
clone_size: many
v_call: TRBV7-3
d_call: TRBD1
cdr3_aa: CASSRQGAQGANVLTF
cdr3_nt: TGTGCCAGCAGCCGTCAGGGGGCGCAAGGGGCCAACGTCCTGACTTTC

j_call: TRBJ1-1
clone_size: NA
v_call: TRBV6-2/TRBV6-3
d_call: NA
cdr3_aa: CASSPTTKTVNTEAFF
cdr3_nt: TGTGCCAGCAGCCCCACGACCAAGACAGTGAACACTGAAGCTTTCTTT

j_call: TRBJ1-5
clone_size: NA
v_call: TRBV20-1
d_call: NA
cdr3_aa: CSARGPPHQPQHF
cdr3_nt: TGCAGTGCTAGGGGACCGCCCCATCAGCCCCAGCATTTT

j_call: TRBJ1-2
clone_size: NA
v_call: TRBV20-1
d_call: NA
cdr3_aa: CSARDWGLYTF
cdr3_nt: TGCAGTGCTAGAGATTGGGGCCTGTACACCTTC

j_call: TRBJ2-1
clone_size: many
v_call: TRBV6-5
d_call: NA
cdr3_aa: CASSYSGGVSINEQFF
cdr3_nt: TGTGCCAGCAGTTACTCAGGCGGGGTGTCAATCAATGAGCAGTTCTTC

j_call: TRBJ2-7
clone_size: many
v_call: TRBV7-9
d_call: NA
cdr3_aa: CASSLTTAFYEQYF
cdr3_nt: TGTGCCAGCAGCTTAACGACAGCCTTCTACGAGCAGTACTTC

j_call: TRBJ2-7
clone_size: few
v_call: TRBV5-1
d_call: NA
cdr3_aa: CASSSASTYEQYF
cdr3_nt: TGCGCCAGCAGTAGCGCCTCTACCTACGAGCAGTACTTC

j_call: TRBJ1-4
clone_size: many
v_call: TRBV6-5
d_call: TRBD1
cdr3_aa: CASSHIHLEQGAGKLFF
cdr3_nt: TGTGCCAGCAGTCATATCCACCTGGAACAGGGGGCCGGAAAACTGTTTTTT

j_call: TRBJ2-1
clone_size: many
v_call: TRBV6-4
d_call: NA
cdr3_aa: CASSDGDLGGEQFF
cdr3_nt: TGTGCCAGCAGTGACGGGGATCTTGGGGGCGAGCAGTTCTTC

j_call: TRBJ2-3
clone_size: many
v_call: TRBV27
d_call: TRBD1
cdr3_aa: CASSSESGTVSTDTQYF
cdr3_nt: TGTGCCAGCAGTTCTGAATCCGGGACAGTCAGCACAGATACGCAGTATTTT

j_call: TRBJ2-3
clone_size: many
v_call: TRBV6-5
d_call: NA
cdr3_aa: CASRNPGVTDTQYF
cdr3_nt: TGTGCCAGCAGAAACCCGGGCGTCACAGATACGCAGTATTTT

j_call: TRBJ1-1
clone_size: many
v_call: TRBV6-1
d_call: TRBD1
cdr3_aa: CASSLVQGAPTEAFF
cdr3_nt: TGTGCCAGCAGTTTAGTACAGGGGGCCCCAACTGAAGCTTTCTTT

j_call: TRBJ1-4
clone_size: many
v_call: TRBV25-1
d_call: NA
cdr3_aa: CASSRQSNEKLFF
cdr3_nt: TGTGCCAGCAGTAGGCAGTCAAATGAAAAACTGTTTTTT

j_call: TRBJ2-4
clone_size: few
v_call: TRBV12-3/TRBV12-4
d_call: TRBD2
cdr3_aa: CASSGTSGGAKNIQYF
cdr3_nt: TGTGCCAGCAGTGGCACTAGCGGGGGGGCCAAAAACATTCAGTACTTC

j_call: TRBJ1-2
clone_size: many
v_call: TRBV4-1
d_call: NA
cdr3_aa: CASTLGKGPGGYTF
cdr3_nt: TGCGCCAGCACCCTCGGCAAGGGGCCAGGAGGCTACACCTTC

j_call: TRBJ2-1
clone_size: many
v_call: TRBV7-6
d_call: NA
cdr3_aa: CASSHVANEQFF
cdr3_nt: TGTGCCAGCAGCCACGTGGCCAATGAGCAGTTCTTC

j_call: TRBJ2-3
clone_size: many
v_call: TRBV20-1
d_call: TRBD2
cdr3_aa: CSARRGGARDTQYF
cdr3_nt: TGCAGTGCTAGACGCGGGGGGGCGCGAGATACGCAGTATTTT

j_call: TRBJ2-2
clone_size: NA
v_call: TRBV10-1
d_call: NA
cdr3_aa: CASSESSRGTLTGELFF
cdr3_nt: TGCGCCAGCAGTGAGTCGAGTCGGGGAACTCTAACCGGGGAGCTGTTTTTT

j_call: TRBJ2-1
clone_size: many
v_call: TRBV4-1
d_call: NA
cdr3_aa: CASSLRDDHDPNQFF
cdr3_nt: TGCGCCAGCAGCCTCCGGGACGATCACGACCCCAACCAGTTCTTC

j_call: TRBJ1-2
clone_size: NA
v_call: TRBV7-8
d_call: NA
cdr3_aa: CASSLALSWGRYGYTF
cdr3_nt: TGTGCCAGCAGCTTAGCCTTGTCTTGGGGGCGATATGGCTACACCTTC

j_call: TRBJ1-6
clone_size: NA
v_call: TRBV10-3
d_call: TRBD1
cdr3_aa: CAISIGGGDSPLNF
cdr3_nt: TGTGCCATCAGTATAGGGGGCGGTGATTCACCCCTCAACTTT

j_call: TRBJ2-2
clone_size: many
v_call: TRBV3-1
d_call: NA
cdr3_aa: CASSQIGTGTGELFF
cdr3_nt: TGTGCCAGCAGCCAAATAGGGACGGGCACCGGGGAGCTGTTTTTT

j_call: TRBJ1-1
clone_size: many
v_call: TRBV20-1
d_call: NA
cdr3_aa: CSARVGNTEAFF
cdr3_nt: TGCAGTGCTAGAGTTGGAAACACTGAAGCTTTCTTT

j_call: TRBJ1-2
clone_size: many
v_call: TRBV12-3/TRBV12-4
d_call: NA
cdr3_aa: CASSFAGKYTF
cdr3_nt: TGTGCCAGCAGTTTCGCAGGGAAGTACACCTTC

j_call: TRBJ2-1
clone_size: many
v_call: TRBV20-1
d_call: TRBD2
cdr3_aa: CSARFSGGAGEQFF
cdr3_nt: TGCAGTGCTAGATTCAGCGGGGGGGCTGGTGAGCAGTTCTTC